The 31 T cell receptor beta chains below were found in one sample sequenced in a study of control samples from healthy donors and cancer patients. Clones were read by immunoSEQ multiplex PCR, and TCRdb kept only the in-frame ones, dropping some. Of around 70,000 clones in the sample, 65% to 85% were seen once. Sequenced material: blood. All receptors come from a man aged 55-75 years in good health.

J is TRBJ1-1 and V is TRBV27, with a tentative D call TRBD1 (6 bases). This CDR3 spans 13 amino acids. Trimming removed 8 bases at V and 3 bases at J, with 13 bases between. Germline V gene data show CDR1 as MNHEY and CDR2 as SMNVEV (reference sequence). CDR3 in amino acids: CASRGAAYTEAFF. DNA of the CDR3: TGTGCCAGCCGGGGGGCAGCCTACACTGAAGCTTTCTTT.

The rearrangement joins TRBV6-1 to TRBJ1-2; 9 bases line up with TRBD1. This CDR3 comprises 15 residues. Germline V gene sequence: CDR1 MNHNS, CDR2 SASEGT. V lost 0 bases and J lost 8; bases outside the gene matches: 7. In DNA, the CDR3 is TGTGCCAGCAGTGAAGCGCGCGGACAGGGGATCGGCTACACCTTC. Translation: CASSEARGQGIGYTF.

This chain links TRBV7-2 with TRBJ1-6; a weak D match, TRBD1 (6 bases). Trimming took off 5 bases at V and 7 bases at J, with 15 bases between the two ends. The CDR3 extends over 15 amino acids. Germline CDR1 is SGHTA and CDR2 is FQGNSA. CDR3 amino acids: CASSRSAGVNSPLHF. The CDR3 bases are TGTGCCAGCAGCCGGAGCGCAGGGGTCAATTCACCCCTCCACTTT.

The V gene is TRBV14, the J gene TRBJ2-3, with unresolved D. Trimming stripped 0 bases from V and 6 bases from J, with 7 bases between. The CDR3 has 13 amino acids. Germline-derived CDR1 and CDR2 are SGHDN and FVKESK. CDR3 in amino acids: CASSQETTDTQYF. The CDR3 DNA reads TGTGCCAGCAGCCAAGAAACTACCGATACGCAGTATTTT.

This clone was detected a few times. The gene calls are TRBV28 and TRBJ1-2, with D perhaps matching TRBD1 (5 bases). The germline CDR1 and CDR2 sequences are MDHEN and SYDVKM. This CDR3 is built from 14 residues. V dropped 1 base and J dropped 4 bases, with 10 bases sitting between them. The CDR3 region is CASSLFVTAYGYTF. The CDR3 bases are TGTGCCAGCAGTTTATTCGTGACAGCCTATGGCTACACCTTC.

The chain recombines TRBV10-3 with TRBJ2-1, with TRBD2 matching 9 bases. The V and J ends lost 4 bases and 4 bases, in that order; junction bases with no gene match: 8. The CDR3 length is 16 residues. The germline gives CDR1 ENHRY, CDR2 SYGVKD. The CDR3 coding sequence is TGTGCCATCAGTGTGAATAGCGGGAGCATGTACAATGAGCAGTTCTTC. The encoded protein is CAISVNSGSMYNEQFF.

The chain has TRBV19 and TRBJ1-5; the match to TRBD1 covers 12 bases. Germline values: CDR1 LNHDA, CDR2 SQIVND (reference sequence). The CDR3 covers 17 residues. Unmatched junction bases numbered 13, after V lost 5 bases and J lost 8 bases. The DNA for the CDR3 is TGTGCCAGTAGTCCTCCCCGGGACAGGGGGCGAGGTAAGCCCCAGCATTTT. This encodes CASSPPRDRGRGKPQHF.

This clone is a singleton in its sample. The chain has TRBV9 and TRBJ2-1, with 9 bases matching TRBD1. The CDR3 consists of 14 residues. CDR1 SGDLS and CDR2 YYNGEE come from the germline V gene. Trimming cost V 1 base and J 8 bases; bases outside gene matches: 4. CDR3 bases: TGTGCCAGCAGCGTATTCCGGGACAGGGATGAGCAGTTCTTC. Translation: CASSVFRDRDEQFF.

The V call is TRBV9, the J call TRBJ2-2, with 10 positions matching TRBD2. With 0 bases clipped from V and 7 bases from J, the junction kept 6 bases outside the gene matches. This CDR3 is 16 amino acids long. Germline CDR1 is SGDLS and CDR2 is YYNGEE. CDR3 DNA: TGTGCCAGCAGCGTAGGCCTAGCGGGAGCTGGCGGGGAGCTGTTTTTT. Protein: CASSVGLAGAGGELFF.

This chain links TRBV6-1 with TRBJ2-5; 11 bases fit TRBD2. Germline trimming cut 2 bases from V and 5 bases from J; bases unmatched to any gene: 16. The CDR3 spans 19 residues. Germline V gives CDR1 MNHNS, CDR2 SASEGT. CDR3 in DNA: TGTGCCAGCAGTGAAAAAAGGGGTCGGAGTAGCGGGAGGGTGGAGACCCAGTACTTC. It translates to CASSEKRGRSSGRVETQYF.

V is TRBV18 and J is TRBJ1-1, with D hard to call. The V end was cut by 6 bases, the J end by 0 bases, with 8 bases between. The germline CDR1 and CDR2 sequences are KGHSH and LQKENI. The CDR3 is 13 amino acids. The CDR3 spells CASSPTLNTEAFF. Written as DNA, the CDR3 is TGTGCCAGCTCGCCGACACTGAACACTGAAGCTTTCTTT.

The CDR3 loop is CATNSPLHF. The CDR3 DNA follows: TGTGCCACCAATTCACCCCTCCACTTT. The chain is built from TRBV28 and TRBJ1-6, with D hard to call. This CDR3 is built from 9 residues. Per the germline V gene, CDR1 is MDHEN and CDR2 is SYDVKM. Trimming removed 10 bases at V and 7 bases at J, with 2 bases between.

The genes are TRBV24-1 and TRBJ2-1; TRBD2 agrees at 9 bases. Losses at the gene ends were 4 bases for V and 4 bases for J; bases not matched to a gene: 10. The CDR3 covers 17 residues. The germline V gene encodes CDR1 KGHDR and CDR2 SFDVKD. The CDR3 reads CATSDRDGLAPYNEQFF. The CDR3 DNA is TGTGCCACCAGTGACCGTGATGGACTAGCGCCTTACAATGAGCAGTTCTTC.

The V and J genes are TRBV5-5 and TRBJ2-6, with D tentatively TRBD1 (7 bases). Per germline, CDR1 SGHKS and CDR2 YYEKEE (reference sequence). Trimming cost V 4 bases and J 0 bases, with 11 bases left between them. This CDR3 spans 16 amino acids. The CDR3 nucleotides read TGTGCCAGCAGCAGACAGGGACTCTCTGGGGCCAACGTCCTGACTTTC. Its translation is CASSRQGLSGANVLTF.

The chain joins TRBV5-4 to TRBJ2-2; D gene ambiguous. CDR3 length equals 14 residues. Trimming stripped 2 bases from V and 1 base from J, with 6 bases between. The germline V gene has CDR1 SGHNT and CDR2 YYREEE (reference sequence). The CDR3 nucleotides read TGTGCCAGCAGCTTACAGCAGAACACCGGGGAGCTGTTTTTT. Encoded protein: CASSLQQNTGELFF.

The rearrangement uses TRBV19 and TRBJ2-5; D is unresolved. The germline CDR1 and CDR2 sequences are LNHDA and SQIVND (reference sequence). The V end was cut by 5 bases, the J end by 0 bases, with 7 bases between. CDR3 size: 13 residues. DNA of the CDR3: TGTGCCAGTAGTGGAAGAAACCAAGAGACCCAGTACTTC. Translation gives CASSGRNQETQYF. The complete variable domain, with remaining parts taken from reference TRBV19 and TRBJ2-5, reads DGGITQSPKYLFRKEGQNVTLSCEQNLNHDAMYWYRQDPGQGLRLIYYSQIVNDFQKGDIAEGYSVSREKKESFPLTVTSAQKNPTAFYLCASSGRNQETQYFGPGTRLLVL.

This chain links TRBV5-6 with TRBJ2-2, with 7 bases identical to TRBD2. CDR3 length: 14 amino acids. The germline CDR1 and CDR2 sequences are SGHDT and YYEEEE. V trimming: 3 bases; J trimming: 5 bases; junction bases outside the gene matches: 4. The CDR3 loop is CASSSPGGTGELFF. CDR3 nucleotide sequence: TGTGCCAGCAGCTCCCCGGGGGGAACCGGGGAGCTGTTTTTT. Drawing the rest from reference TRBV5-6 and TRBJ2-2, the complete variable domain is DAGVTQSPTHLIKTRGQQVTLRCSPKSGHDTVSWYQQALGQGPQFIFQYYEEEERQRGNFPDRFSGHQFPNYSSELNVNALLLGDSALYLCASSSPGGTGELFFGEGSRLTVL.

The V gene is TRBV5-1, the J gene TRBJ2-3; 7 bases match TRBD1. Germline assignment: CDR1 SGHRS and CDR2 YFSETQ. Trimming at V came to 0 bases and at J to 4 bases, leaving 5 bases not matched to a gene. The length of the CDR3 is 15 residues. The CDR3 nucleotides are TGCGCCAGCAGCTTGGCCCACAGGGGCTCAGATACGCAGTATTTT. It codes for CASSLAHRGSDTQYF.

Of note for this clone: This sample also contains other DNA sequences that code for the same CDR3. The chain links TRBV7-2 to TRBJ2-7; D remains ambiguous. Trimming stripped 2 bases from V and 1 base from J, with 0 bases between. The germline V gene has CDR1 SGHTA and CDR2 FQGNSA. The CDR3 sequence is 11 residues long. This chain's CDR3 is CASSLSYEQYF. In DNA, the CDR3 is TGTGCCAGCAGCTTATCCTACGAGCAGTACTTC.

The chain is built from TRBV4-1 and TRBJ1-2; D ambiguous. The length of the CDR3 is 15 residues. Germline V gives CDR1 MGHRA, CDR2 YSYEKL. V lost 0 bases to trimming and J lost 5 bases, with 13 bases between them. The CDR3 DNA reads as TGCGCCAGCAGCCAAGATGTTACAGCCTTATATGGCTACACCTTC. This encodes CASSQDVTALYGYTF.

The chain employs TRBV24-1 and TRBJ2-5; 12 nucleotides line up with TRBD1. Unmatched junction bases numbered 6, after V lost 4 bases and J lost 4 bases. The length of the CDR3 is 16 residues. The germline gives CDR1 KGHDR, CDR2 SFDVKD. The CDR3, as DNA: TGTGCCACCAGTGACCGGGACAGGGGGCGAGGAGAGACCCAGTACTTC. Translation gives CATSDRDRGRGETQYF.

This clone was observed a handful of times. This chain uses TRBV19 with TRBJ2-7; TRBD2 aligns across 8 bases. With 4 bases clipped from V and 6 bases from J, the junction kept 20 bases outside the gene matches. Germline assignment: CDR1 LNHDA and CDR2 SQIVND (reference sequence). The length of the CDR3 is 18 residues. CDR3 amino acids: CASSKGFQRERTQGEQYF. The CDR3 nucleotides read TGTGCCAGTAGTAAGGGGTTTCAGCGGGAGAGGACACAGGGCGAGCAGTACTTC.

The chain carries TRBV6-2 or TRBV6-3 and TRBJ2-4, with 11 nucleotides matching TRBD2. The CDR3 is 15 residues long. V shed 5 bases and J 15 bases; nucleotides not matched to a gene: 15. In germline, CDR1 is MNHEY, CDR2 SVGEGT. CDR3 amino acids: CASSMTSGTAVPLYF. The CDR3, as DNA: TGTGCCAGCAGTATGACTAGCGGGACGGCGGTTCCTCTGTACTTC.

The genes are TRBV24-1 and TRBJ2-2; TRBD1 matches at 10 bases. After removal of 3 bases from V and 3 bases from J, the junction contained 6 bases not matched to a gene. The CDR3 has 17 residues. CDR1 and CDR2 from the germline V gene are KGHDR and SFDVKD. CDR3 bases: TGTGCCACCAGTGATCCAAGGACAGGGGGTTACACCGGGGAGCTGTTTTTT. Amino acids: CATSDPRTGGYTGELFF.

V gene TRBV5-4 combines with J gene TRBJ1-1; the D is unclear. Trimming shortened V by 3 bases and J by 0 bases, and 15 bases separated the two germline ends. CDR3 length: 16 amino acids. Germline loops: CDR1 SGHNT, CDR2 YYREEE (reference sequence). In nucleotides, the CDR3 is TGTGCCAGCAGCTCTATACAGCCAGGCATGAACACTGAAGCTTTCTTT. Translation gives CASSSIQPGMNTEAFF. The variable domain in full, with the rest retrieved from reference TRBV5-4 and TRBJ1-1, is ETGVTQSPTHLIKTRGQQVTLRCSSQSGHNTVSWYQQALGQGPQFIFQYYREEENGRGNFPPRFSGLQFPNYSSELNVNALELDDSALYLCASSSIQPGMNTEAFFGQGTRLTVV.

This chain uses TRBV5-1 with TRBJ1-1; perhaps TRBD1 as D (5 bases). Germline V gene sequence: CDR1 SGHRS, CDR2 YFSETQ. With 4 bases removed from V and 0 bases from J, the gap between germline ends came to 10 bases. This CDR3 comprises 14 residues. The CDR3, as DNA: TGCGCCAGCAGCGGGGGAGGAGTGAACACTGAAGCTTTCTTT. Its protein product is CASSGGGVNTEAFF.

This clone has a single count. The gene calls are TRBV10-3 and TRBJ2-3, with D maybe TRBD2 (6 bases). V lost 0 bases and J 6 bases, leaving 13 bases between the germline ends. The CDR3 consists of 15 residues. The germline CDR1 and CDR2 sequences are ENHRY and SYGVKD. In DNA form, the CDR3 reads TGTGCCATCAGTGAGTCTCAAAGCGGGTGGGATACGCAGTATTTT. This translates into CAISESQSGWDTQYF.

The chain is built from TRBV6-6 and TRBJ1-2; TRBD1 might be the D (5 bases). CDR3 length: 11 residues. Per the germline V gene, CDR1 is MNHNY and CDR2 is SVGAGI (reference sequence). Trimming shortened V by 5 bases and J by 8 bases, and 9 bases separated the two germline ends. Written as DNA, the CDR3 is TGTGCCAGCAGTCCCGAGGGGGGCTACACCTTC. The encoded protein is CASSPEGGYTF.

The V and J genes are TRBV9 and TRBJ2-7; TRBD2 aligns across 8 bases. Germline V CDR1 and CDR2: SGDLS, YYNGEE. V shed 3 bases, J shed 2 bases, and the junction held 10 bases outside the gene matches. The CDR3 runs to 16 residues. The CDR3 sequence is CASSAEGVAGTYEQYF. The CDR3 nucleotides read TGTGCCAGCAGCGCAGAGGGGGTAGCGGGGACCTACGAGCAGTACTTC.

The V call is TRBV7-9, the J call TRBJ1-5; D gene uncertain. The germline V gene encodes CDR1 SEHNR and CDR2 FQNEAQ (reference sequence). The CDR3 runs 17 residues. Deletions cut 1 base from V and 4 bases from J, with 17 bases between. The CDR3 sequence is CASSLVRVSMTNQPQHF. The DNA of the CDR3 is TGTGCCAGCAGCTTAGTAAGGGTTTCCATGACTAATCAGCCCCAGCATTTT.

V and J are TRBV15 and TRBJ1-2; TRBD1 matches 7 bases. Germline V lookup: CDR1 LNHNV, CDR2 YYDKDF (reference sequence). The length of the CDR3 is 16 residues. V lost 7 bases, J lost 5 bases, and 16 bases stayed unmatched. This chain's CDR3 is CATKFVGDRDLYGYTF. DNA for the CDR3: TGTGCCACCAAGTTCGTGGGGGACAGAGACCTTTATGGCTACACCTTC.